This is a list of T cell receptor beta chains from one sample in a study of T-cell memory formation after mild COVID-19. TCRdb analysed the 5' RACE reads with MiXCR anew, one entry per CDR3 protein. The top ten hold roughly two fifths of the sample, which has approximately 100,000 distinct CDR3 sequences, over 8.5% seen once. Sequencing input: PBMCs or a T cell subset sorted from them (not recorded which). These receptors were obtained from a man younger than 35 who had mild COVID-19 (a few samples of this study predate the infection). Cell type and time point are not known. Both conserved end residues are part of each CDR3. Fields, in order: CDR3 length, D gene, clone size, V gene, J gene, CDR3 DNA, CDR3 protein. The D gene is left open where the match is weak. Expanded clones are given a class, and other clones once, few, many or no size at all.

cdr3_length: 15; d_call: .; clone_size: .; v_call: TRBV7-9; j_call: TRBJ1-3; cdr3_nt: TGTGCCAGCAGCTTAGCGTCCGGGGGCGCGGACACCATATATTTT; cdr3_aa: CASSLASGGADTIYF
cdr3_length: 14; d_call: TRBD1; clone_size: .; v_call: TRBV9; j_call: TRBJ2-7; cdr3_nt: TGTGCCAGCAGCGGCCGGGACAGACTAAGCGAGCAGTACTTC; cdr3_aa: CASSGRDRLSEQYF
cdr3_length: 11; d_call: .; clone_size: .; v_call: TRBV12-3/TRBV12-4; j_call: TRBJ2-7; cdr3_nt: TGTGCCAGCAGGTTAGACCGGCAGCAGTACTTC; cdr3_aa: CASRLDRQQYF
cdr3_length: 11; d_call: .; clone_size: many; v_call: TRBV13; j_call: TRBJ2-3; cdr3_nt: TGTGCCAGCAGCTCTCAAGATACGCAGTATTTT; cdr3_aa: CASSSQDTQYF
cdr3_length: 12; d_call: .; clone_size: .; v_call: TRBV12-3/TRBV12-4; j_call: TRBJ1-1; cdr3_nt: TGTACCAGCAGCAGGTGGGACACTGAAGCTTTCTTT; cdr3_aa: CTSSRWDTEAFF
cdr3_length: 13; d_call: TRBD1; clone_size: few; v_call: TRBV5-1; j_call: TRBJ2-1; cdr3_nt: TGCGCCAGCAGGACAGGGGTGGGGGTTGAGCAGTTCTTC; cdr3_aa: CASRTGVGVEQFF
cdr3_length: 14; d_call: TRBD1; clone_size: few; v_call: TRBV20-1; j_call: TRBJ1-1; cdr3_nt: TGCAGTGCTAGAGGGACAGGGCGGAACACTGAAGCTTTCTTT; cdr3_aa: CSARGTGRNTEAFF
cdr3_length: 13; d_call: .; clone_size: few; v_call: TRBV5-5; j_call: TRBJ2-3; cdr3_nt: TGTGCCAGCAGCTTTTTGAGCACAGATACGCAGTATTTT; cdr3_aa: CASSFLSTDTQYF
cdr3_length: 12; d_call: .; clone_size: many; v_call: TRBV4-1; j_call: TRBJ1-2; cdr3_nt: TGCGCCAGCAGCCATCCCGACTATGGCTACACCTTC; cdr3_aa: CASSHPDYGYTF
cdr3_length: 14; d_call: .; clone_size: .; v_call: TRBV6-1; j_call: TRBJ1-5; cdr3_nt: TGTGCCAGCAGTGTGGTCGCAGTTGATCAGCCCCAGCATTTT; cdr3_aa: CASSVVAVDQPQHF
cdr3_length: 15; d_call: TRBD2; clone_size: .; v_call: TRBV5-1; j_call: TRBJ2-4; cdr3_nt: TGCGCCAGCAGCTCCGGGACTAGCGAAAAAAACATTCAGTACTTC; cdr3_aa: CASSSGTSEKNIQYF
cdr3_length: 15; d_call: TRBD1; clone_size: .; v_call: TRBV6-6; j_call: TRBJ1-5; cdr3_nt: TGTGCCAGCAGTCAGGGGGTTAAGAGCAATCAGCCCCAGCATTTT; cdr3_aa: CASSQGVKSNQPQHF
cdr3_length: 13; d_call: .; clone_size: .; v_call: TRBV12-3/TRBV12-4; j_call: TRBJ1-2; cdr3_nt: TGTGCCAGCAGCCCTGGACCCAACTATGGCTACACCTTC; cdr3_aa: CASSPGPNYGYTF
cdr3_length: 16; d_call: .; clone_size: .; v_call: TRBV15; j_call: TRBJ2-7; cdr3_nt: TGTGCCACCAGCAGAGTAATCGTGGGGAGTAAGTACGAGCAGTACTTC; cdr3_aa: CATSRVIVGSKYEQYF
cdr3_length: 14; d_call: .; clone_size: .; v_call: TRBV7-3; j_call: TRBJ1-1; cdr3_nt: TGTGCCAGCAGCTTAGGAGGGATTAGGACTGAAGCTTTCTTT; cdr3_aa: CASSLGGIRTEAFF
cdr3_length: 15; d_call: .; clone_size: many; v_call: TRBV11-2; j_call: TRBJ2-3; cdr3_nt: TGTGCCAGCAGCTTAGTGGGAGGAGGCACAGATACGCAGTATTTT; cdr3_aa: CASSLVGGGTDTQYF
cdr3_length: 15; d_call: .; clone_size: few; v_call: TRBV20-1; j_call: TRBJ2-2; cdr3_nt: TGCAGTGCCCAATCTTCTACTACGAACACCGGGGAGCTGTTTTTT; cdr3_aa: CSAQSSTTNTGELFF
cdr3_length: 12; d_call: .; clone_size: .; v_call: TRBV27; j_call: TRBJ1-2; cdr3_nt: TGTGCCAGCAGGGGGCTCGACTATGGCTACACCTTC; cdr3_aa: CASRGLDYGYTF
cdr3_length: 15; d_call: .; clone_size: many; v_call: TRBV4-2; j_call: TRBJ2-3; cdr3_nt: TGTGCCAGCAGCCAAGTTTCACCCAGCACAGATACGCAGTATTTT; cdr3_aa: CASSQVSPSTDTQYF
cdr3_length: 16; d_call: .; clone_size: few; v_call: TRBV6-1; j_call: TRBJ2-2; cdr3_nt: TGTGCCAGCATTATAGGGAGGAATCTGTACACCGGGGAGCTGTTTTTT; cdr3_aa: CASIIGRNLYTGELFF
cdr3_length: 15; d_call: TRBD1; clone_size: few; v_call: TRBV5-1; j_call: TRBJ1-1; cdr3_nt: TGCGCCAGCAGCTCGGGACAGGGGATCGTCACTGAAGCTTTCTTT; cdr3_aa: CASSSGQGIVTEAFF
cdr3_length: 13; d_call: TRBD2; clone_size: few; v_call: TRBV6-2/TRBV6-3; j_call: TRBJ2-1; cdr3_nt: TGTGCCAGCAGACTAGCGGGGGTCGGTGAGCAGTTCTTC; cdr3_aa: CASRLAGVGEQFF
cdr3_length: 13; d_call: .; clone_size: .; v_call: TRBV25-1; j_call: TRBJ2-7; cdr3_nt: TGTGCCAGCAGTGAAAAGGGCCCGAACGAGCAGTACTTC; cdr3_aa: CASSEKGPNEQYF
cdr3_length: 13; d_call: .; clone_size: .; v_call: TRBV7-9; j_call: TRBJ1-4; cdr3_nt: TGTGCCAGCAGCCACACAGAGAATGAAAAACTGTTTTTT; cdr3_aa: CASSHTENEKLFF
cdr3_length: 16; d_call: TRBD1; clone_size: .; v_call: TRBV6-2/TRBV6-3; j_call: TRBJ1-1; cdr3_nt: TGTGCCAGCAGCCCGAAGGAGACAGGGCCGAACACTGAAGCTTTCTTT; cdr3_aa: CASSPKETGPNTEAFF